These 29 T cell receptor beta chains originate from one sample sequenced in a study of CD8+CD57+ T cells in acquired aplastic anemia listed by TCRdb under 2018. The data were produced on an Illumina HiSeq 2000. TCR beta VDJ combination and CDR3 sequence profiling used genomic DNA as the template. The public reads were quality trimmed at Q25 with fastp and then assembled into clones with MiXCR by TCRdb, keeping productive beta chains. When rows share a CDR3 protein, they turn into one entry using the most common DNA and genes. For this sample there are about 190,000 distinct CDR3 sequences; 64% appear just once. Clones ranked in the top ten supply roughly 46% of the sample. Source material: sorted CD4+, CD8+, or CD8+CD57+ T cells (not recorded which) from PBMCs. These TCRs come from a human donor with severe aplastic anemia or a healthy control (not recorded which).

This clonotype showed up many times. The rearrangement uses TRBV19 and TRBJ1-5; D remains unclear. CDR1 is LNHDA, CDR2 SQIVND, per germline (reference sequence). V gave up 3 bases and J gave up 3 bases, with 6 bases separating them. CDR3 length: 13 amino acids. In DNA form, the CDR3 reads TGTGCCAGTAGTATTGTGGACAATCAGCCCCAGCATTTT. Protein sequence: CASSIVDNQPQHF. Variable domain in full (rest from reference TRBV19 and TRBJ1-5): DGGITQSPKYLFRKEGQNVTLSCEQNLNHDAMYWYRQDPGQGLRLIYYSQIVNDFQKGDIAEGYSVSREKKESFPLTVTSAQKNPTAFYLCASSIVDNQPQHFGDGTRLSIL.

This clonotype was counted between two and nine times. This sequence joins TRBV5-1 and TRBJ2-3; 7 bases agree with TRBD2. With V trimmed by 0 bases and J by 9 bases, 13 bases remained unmatched. Per germline, CDR1 SGHRS and CDR2 YFSETQ. This CDR3 is built from 16 residues. The CDR3 spells CASSLGLAEPTETQYF. CDR3 sequence (DNA): TGCGCCAGCAGCTTGGGGCTAGCGGAACCGACGGAGACGCAGTATTTT. Together with reference TRBV5-1 and TRBJ2-3, the CDR3 gives the full variable domain: KAGVTQTPRYLIKTRGQQVTLSCSPISGHRSVSWYQQTPGQGLQFLFEYFSETQRNKGNFPGRFSGRQFSNSRSEMNVSTLELGDSALYLCASSLGLAEPTETQYFGPGTRLTVL.

The CDR3 bases are TGTGCCAGCAGTCGGACCATGAACACTGAAGCTTTCTTT. Its translation: CASSRTMNTEAFF. The V gene is TRBV2, the J gene TRBJ1-1, with no clear D. V was trimmed by 5 bases and J by 0 bases, leaving 7 bases between them. There are 13 residues in the CDR3. CDR1 is SNHLY and CDR2 is FYNNEI in the germline V gene. Full variable domain (missing parts from reference TRBV2 and TRBJ1-1): EPEVTQTPSHQVTQMGQEVILRCVPISNHLYFYWYRQILGQKVEFLVSFYNNEISEKSEIFDDQFSVERPDGSNFTLKIRSTKLEDSAMYFCASSRTMNTEAFFGQGTRLTVV.

This chain connects TRBV20-1 to TRBJ1-1; D not resolved. This CDR3 is built from 17 residues. Germline V gene data show CDR1 as DFQATT and CDR2 as SNEGSKA (reference sequence). V was cut by 3 bases and J by 1 base, with 21 bases left in between. The CDR3 spells CSARVLRNLGANTEAFF. Written as DNA, the CDR3 is TGCAGTGCTAGGGTTTTGAGGAATTTGGGAGCGAACACTGAAGCTTTCTTT.

The chain combines TRBV10-3 with TRBJ2-6; D ambiguous. Per germline, CDR1 ENHRY and CDR2 SYGVKD. Trimming took off 1 base at V and 1 base at J, with 5 bases between the two ends. This CDR3 is built from 15 residues. This CDR3 reads CAISELGSGANVLTF. In DNA, the CDR3 is TGTGCCATCAGTGAGTTGGGTTCTGGGGCCAACGTCCTGACTTTC.

This clonotype was counted between two and nine times. The chain is built from TRBV7-8 and TRBJ2-1; TRBD2 might be the D (7 bases). V shed 9 bases and J shed 6 bases, with 21 bases lying between them. Germline V lookup: CDR1 SGHVS, CDR2 FQNEAQ. This CDR3 contains 15 residues. DNA for the CDR3: TGTGCCAGTTACTCGGGACTACAGGGATTCAATGAGCAGTTCTTC. It encodes CASYSGLQGFNEQFF.

Concerning this clonotype: Germline and junction disagree at one end, which may indicate a read error. This rearrangement joins TRBV7-8 to TRBJ1-6; D is unclear. Germline values: CDR1 SGHVS, CDR2 FQNEAQ. The CDR3 runs 12 residues. CDR3 sequence reads: CASRTYNSLLHF. The CDR3 DNA follows: TGTGCCTCGAGGACCTATAATTCACTCCTCCACTTT. Looking up the rest from reference TRBV7-8 and TRBJ1-6 gives the full variable domain: GAGVSQSPRYKVAKRGQDVALRCDPISGHVSLFWYQQALGQGPEFLTYFQNEAQLDKSGLPSDRFFAERPEGSVSTLKIQRTQQEDSAVYLCASRTYNSLLHFGNGTRLTVT.

This clonotype was recorded at least ten times. The chain employs TRBV9 and TRBJ2-6; D might be TRBD1 or TRBD2, each matching 6 bases. The CDR3 contains 17 residues. Germline values: CDR1 SGDLS, CDR2 YYNGEE. The V and J ends lost 0 bases and 2 bases respectively, with 12 bases between them. CDR3 DNA: TGTGCCAGCAGCGTAGCTACAGGGACTCCTGGGGCCAACGTCCTGACTTTC. As protein: CASSVATGTPGANVLTF.

This chain connects TRBV6-5 to TRBJ1-2; D uncertain. V was trimmed by 5 bases and J by 7 bases, leaving 20 bases between them. The germline CDR1 and CDR2 sequences are MNHEY and SVGAGI. There are 15 residues in the CDR3. The CDR3 DNA reads as TGTGCCAGCAGTGGATCATCTTATTTGTTCGGTGGCTACACCTTC. Residues: CASSGSSYLFGGYTF.

The V call is TRBV7-2, the J call TRBJ2-7; unclear D gene. The CDR3 extends over 17 amino acids. V dropped 2 bases and J dropped 6 bases, with 23 bases sitting between them. Germline V gives CDR1 SGHTA, CDR2 FQGNSA. The CDR3 DNA sequence: TGTGCCAGCAGCTTATATACCCTGTATACCCCTGATCGCGAGCAGTACTTC. Translating gives CASSLYTLYTPDREQYF. Looking up the rest from reference TRBV7-2 and TRBJ2-7 gives the full variable domain: GAGVSQSPSNKVTEKGKDVELRCDPISGHTALYWYRQSLGQGLEFLIYFQGNSAPDKSGLPSDRFSAERTGGSVSTLTIQRTQQEDSAVYLCASSLYTLYTPDREQYFGPGTRLTVT.

This chain connects TRBV19 to TRBJ2-5, with a possible D match to TRBD1 (6 bases). The CDR3 totals 15 residues. With 6 bases removed from V and 1 base from J, the gap between germline ends came to 15 bases. Germline V CDR1 and CDR2: LNHDA, SQIVND (reference sequence). The CDR3 loop reads CASSSAGTPQETQYF. The CDR3 DNA sequence: TGTGCCAGTAGCTCGGCCGGGACACCCCAAGAGACCCAGTACTTC. The whole variable domain, filled in from reference TRBV19 and TRBJ2-5, reads DGGITQSPKYLFRKEGQNVTLSCEQNLNHDAMYWYRQDPGQGLRLIYYSQIVNDFQKGDIAEGYSVSREKKESFPLTVTSAQKNPTAFYLCASSSAGTPQETQYFGPGTRLLVL.

The gene calls are TRBV10-3 and TRBJ1-3; maybe TRBD1 (5 bases). The V end lost 6 bases, the J end lost 0 bases, and 12 bases lay between the germline ends. Germline CDR1 ENHRY, CDR2 SYGVKD. The CDR3 runs 15 residues. The CDR3 is CAIRDKGSSGNTIYF. CDR3 coding DNA: TGTGCCATCAGGGACAAGGGGAGCTCTGGAAACACCATATATTTT.

This clonotype was counted many times. This sequence joins TRBV25-1 and TRBJ1-1; weak D call: TRBD1 (5 bases). The CDR3 is 14 amino acids. Germline V gives CDR1 MGHDK, CDR2 SYGVNS. V dropped 5 bases and J dropped 3 bases, with 13 bases sitting between them. The CDR3 here is CASSNMGRDTEAFF. The DNA of the CDR3 is TGTGCCAGCAGTAACATGGGGCGGGACACTGAAGCTTTCTTT. The entire variable domain, with the rest obtained from reference TRBV25-1 and TRBJ1-1, is as follows: EADIYQTPRYLVIGTGKKITLECSQTMGHDKMYWYQQDPGMELHLIHYSYGVNSTEKGDLSSESTVSRIRTEHFPLTLESARPSHTSQYLCASSNMGRDTEAFFGQGTRLTVV.

The CDR3 DNA is TGCAGTGCTAGATTCTCGCGGGAGGTCACAGATACGCAGTATTTT. The encoded protein is CSARFSREVTDTQYF. The chain uses TRBV20-1 and TRBJ2-3; TRBD2 aligns across 8 bases. The germline gives CDR1 DFQATT, CDR2 SNEGSKA (reference sequence). Trimming at V came to 2 bases and at J to 2 bases, leaving 6 bases not matched to a gene. The CDR3 has 15 residues.

The chain has TRBV20-1 and TRBJ2-1, with TRBD1 matching 7 bases. The CDR3 spans 14 residues. In germline, CDR1 is DFQATT, CDR2 SNEGSKA (reference sequence). Trimming at V came to 5 bases and at J to 6 bases, leaving 10 bases not matched to a gene. CDR3 region: CSAFATGMANEQFF. CDR3 nucleotide sequence: TGCAGTGCTTTTGCGACAGGGATGGCCAATGAGCAGTTCTTC.

The rearrangement uses TRBV12-3 or TRBV12-4 and TRBJ2-3, with D possibly matching TRBD2 (6 bases). The CDR3 has 12 residues. With 10 bases removed from V and 5 bases from J, the gap between germline ends came to 13 bases. The DNA of the CDR3 is TGTGCCACTCAGACCGGGGGAGATACGCAGTATTTT. As protein: CATQTGGDTQYF.

V is TRBV24-1 and J is TRBJ2-5, with TRBD1 identical over 8 bases. This CDR3 region has 15 residues. The V gene end was trimmed by 3 bases and the J gene end by 3 bases; junction bases not matched to a gene: 5. Germline lookup yields CDR1 KGHDR and CDR2 SFDVKD. The DNA of the CDR3 is TGTGCCACCAGTGATAAGGGACAGGCCAAAGAGACCCAGTACTTC. This encodes CATSDKGQAKETQYF.

The V call is TRBV20-1, the J call TRBJ2-1; D perhaps matches TRBD2 (6 bases). From germline, CDR1 is DFQATT and CDR2 SNEGSKA (reference sequence). The CDR3 length is 15 residues. V dropped 1 base and J dropped 4 bases, with 14 bases sitting between them. CDR3 bases: TGCAGTGCTAGAGGACCGGGGACTGGGTACAATGAGCAGTTCTTC. As protein: CSARGPGTGYNEQFF.

A single count supports this clonotype. The chain carries TRBV7-6 and TRBJ2-7, with D possibly matching TRBD2 (6 bases). The CDR3 has 15 amino acids. Germline values: CDR1 SGHVS, CDR2 FNYEAQ. Trimming removed 6 bases from V and 4 bases from J, with 19 bases in between. CDR3 DNA sequence: TGTGCCAGCAGTGGCCGGGACTCGCGGGTTTACGAGCAGTACTTC. Encoded protein: CASSGRDSRVYEQYF. Looking up the rest from reference TRBV7-6 and TRBJ2-7 gives the full variable domain: GAGVSQSPRYKVTKRGQDVALRCDPISGHVSLYWYRQALGQGPEFLTYFNYEAQQDKSGLPNDRFSAERPEGSISTLTIQRTEQRDSAMYRCASSGRDSRVYEQYFGPGTRLTVT.

This clonotype has only a few counts. This rearrangement joins TRBV2 to TRBJ1-2; D gene unclear. Looked up from germline, CDR1 is SNHLY and CDR2 is FYNNEI. The V end lost 3 bases, the J end lost 5 bases, and 16 bases lay between the germline ends. CDR3 size: 15 residues. The CDR3: CASSEQLMGLYGYTF. The CDR3 bases are TGTGCCAGCAGTGAGCAACTCATGGGCCTTTATGGCTACACCTTC.

In its sample, this clonotype was seen a few times. This sequence joins TRBV6-2 or TRBV6-3 and TRBJ1-5; D not resolved. Trimming stripped 6 bases from V and 9 bases from J, with 12 bases between. CDR1 and CDR2 from the germline V gene are MNHEY and SVGEGT. CDR3 length equals 12 residues. The CDR3 loop is CASSPPHGPQHF. DNA of the CDR3: TGTGCCAGCAGCCCCCCACACGGGCCCCAGCATTTT.

This clonotype was picked up a small number of times. The chain joins TRBV5-1 to TRBJ2-7; D is perhaps TRBD2 (5 bases). This CDR3 contains 14 residues. Trimming pared 0 bases from V and 4 bases from J, leaving 11 bases between. Germline-derived CDR1 and CDR2 are SGHRS and YFSETQ. CDR3 loop: CASSLGASRYEQYF. CDR3 nucleotide sequence: TGCGCCAGCAGCTTGGGAGCTAGCCGGTACGAGCAGTACTTC.

The chain carries TRBV6-6 and TRBJ1-1, with unresolved D. CDR1 MNHNY and CDR2 SVGAGI come from the germline V gene (reference sequence). This CDR3 is 15 amino acids long. Trimming took off 4 bases at V and 4 bases at J, with 16 bases between the two ends. The CDR3 nucleotides are TGTGCCAGCAGTTGGGCGGAGGGTAGGGTCACTGAAGCTTTCTTT. Its protein product is CASSWAEGRVTEAFF.

This clonotype was counted a few times. The genes are TRBV24-1 and TRBJ1-2; tentative D call: TRBD1 (5 bases). CDR3 length: 13 residues. CDR1 KGHDR and CDR2 SFDVKD come from the germline V gene. The ends were cut back, 4 bases at V and 4 bases at J, with 9 bases in the middle. Here the CDR3 DNA reads TGTGCCACCAGTGACCAGGGTTTCTATGGCTACACCTTC. The encoded protein is CATSDQGFYGYTF.

Of note for this clonotype: Since the CDR3 does not end with the conserved phenylalanine or tryptophan, this likely comes from a read error. It is unclear where the CDR3 begins or ends on the DNA, so no DNA is shown, and the CDR3 is as TCRdb lists it. The chain links TRBV7-2 to TRBJ2-2. Germline CDR1 and CDR2: SGHTA and FQGNSA. Including both end residues, the CDR3 is 13 amino acids long. The CDR3 loop reads CASSLAISGELLL.

This chain connects TRBV7-9 to TRBJ1-1; 7 bases line up with TRBD1. CDR1 and CDR2 (germline): SEHNR, FQNEAQ (reference sequence). V lost 10 bases, J lost 1 base, and 9 bases stayed unmatched. This CDR3 has 14 amino acids. In DNA form, the CDR3 reads TGTGCCACCATGGGACAGAGTTCGAACACTGAAGCTTTCTTT. This encodes CATMGQSSNTEAFF. Full variable domain (remainder filled in from reference TRBV7-9 and TRBJ1-1): DTGVSQNPRHKITKRGQNVTFRCDPISEHNRLYWYRQTLGQGPEFLTYFQNEAQLEKSRLLSDRFSAERPKGSFSTLEIQRTEQGDSAMYLCATMGQSSNTEAFFGQGTRLTVV.

About this clonotype itself: At one boundary the junction diverges from the germline segment, which might be a read error. This chain links TRBV7-6 with TRBJ1-4; D may be TRBD1 (5 bases). Germline V gene sequence: CDR1 SGHVS, CDR2 FNYEAQ. This CDR3 region has 18 residues. The CDR3 loop is CASSLGPSWDSSNGKLFF. In DNA, the CDR3 is TGTGCCAGCAGCTTAGGGCCCTCTTGGGACTCCTCAAATGGAAAACTGTTTTTT.

This clonotype was observed many times. V gene TRBV7-9 combines with J gene TRBJ2-7; D ambiguous. Trimming removed 5 bases from V and 3 bases from J, with 11 bases in between. The CDR3 covers 13 residues. Germline assignment: CDR1 SEHNR and CDR2 FQNEAQ (reference sequence). In DNA form, the CDR3 reads TGTGCCAGCAGCGCCTCAGCTAGCTACGAGCAGTACTTC. It specifies CASSASASYEQYF. Full variable domain (missing parts from reference TRBV7-9 and TRBJ2-7): DTGVSQNPRHKITKRGQNVTFRCDPISEHNRLYWYRQTLGQGPEFLTYFQNEAQLEKSRLLSDRFSAERPKGSFSTLEIQRTEQGDSAMYLCASSASASYEQYFGPGTRLTVT.

The rearrangement links TRBV7-4 to TRBJ2-1; either TRBD1 or TRBD2 may fit D (6 bases each). The CDR3 runs to 15 residues. In germline, CDR1 is SGHVT, CDR2 SQSDAQ. Trimming took 0 bases from V and 4 from J, leaving 10 bases between them. CDR3 residues: CASSLAQGRYNEQFF. As DNA, the CDR3 is TGTGCCAGCAGCTTAGCGCAGGGGAGGTACAATGAGCAGTTCTTC. Full variable domain (outside the CDR3, taken from reference TRBV7-4 and TRBJ2-1): GAGVSQSPRYKVAKRGRDVALRCDSISGHVTLYWYRQTLGQGSEVLTYSQSDAQRDKSGRPSGRFSAERPERSVSTLKIQRTEQGDSAVYLCASSLAQGRYNEQFFGPGTRLTVL.